This section outlines one T cell receptor beta chain sequence together with its context. Its matching antigen is unknown. The germline V gene encodes CDR1 SQVTM and CDR2 ANQGSEA. The V end lost 5 bases, the J end lost 3 bases, and 14 bases lay between the germline ends. The CDR3 totals 14 residues. It was cDNA, reverse transcribed from extracted RNA, that served as the sequencing template. The protocol was immunoSEQ multiplex PCR, while the TCRdb copy is restricted to in-frame clones and leaves out a portion. This table has 150,000 or so clones, about 89% appearing once. The data are from a study of CD8+ T cells in alopecia areata. Whole-study context: Treated patients received oral tofacitinib, 5 to 10 mg twice daily.

It was from PBMCs that CD4+ and CD8+ T cells were sorted. Study-wide points: Clarity of TCR sharing across patients fell short of that in mice, possibly HLA-related.

The clonotype was recovered from a human donor with alopecia areata. This rearrangement joins TRBV29-1 to TRBJ2-1; D may be TRBD2 (6 bases). The sample in question was CD8+ T cells sorted from blood, obtained at week 0. The CDR3 bases are TGCAGCGTTCCCGGGACTCGGTTCTACAATGAGCAGTTCTTC. Its translation: CSVPGTRFYNEQFF.